The entry that follows covers one T cell receptor (beta chain) sequence. Its antigen is unknown. This CDR3 is built from 15 residues. Germline CDR1 and CDR2: SGHNT and YYREEE (reference sequence). The V and J ends lost 4 bases and 4 bases, in that order; junction bases with no gene match: 10. This sample was taken from a study of tumor-infiltrating lymphocytes in localized non-small cell lung cancer. Study-wide context: The cohort mixed smokers and never-smokers, several histologies, and some post-neoadjuvant-chemotherapy samples.

Profiling relied on immunoSEQ multiplex PCR, and the TCRdb table lists in-frame clones only, not all of them. The sample includes about 7,000 clones, around 73% of them seen just once. Findings and caveats of the study: Tumor T-cell fraction from TCR sequencing was not associated with recurrence-free survival (p = 0.61). Tumors had more T cell infiltration than uninvolved lung, per TCRbeta sequencing and CD3 counts. Available tissue quantity limited TCR sequencing to a patient subset.

The sample consisted of lung tumor tissue. The rearrangement links TRBV5-4 to TRBJ1-2, with 7 nucleotides matching TRBD1. This receptor was obtained from a human donor with non-small cell lung cancer. CDR3 sequence: CASSIRTGVFYGYTF. As DNA, the CDR3 is TGTGCCAGCAGCATAAGGACAGGAGTCTTCTATGGCTACACCTTC.